The rows below give T cell receptor beta chains drawn from one sample of a study of T-cell reconstitution after alpha-beta-depleted transplantation in children. TCRdb analysed the PCR reads with MiXCR anew, one entry per CDR3 protein. The repertoire holds hundreds of thousands of distinct CDR3 sequences, over 10% seen once, with around 0.79% in the top ten. The sequences come from PBMCs, collected before TCRalphabeta/CD19-depleted stem cell transplant. Receptors originate from a girl aged 2 to 9 with congenital amegakaryocytic thrombocytopenia, due to receive a stem cell transplant. Both conserved end residues are part of each CDR3. D genes are given only for firm matches. Rows give clone size only sometimes, using once, few, many, or a class for an expanded clone.

d_call | j_call | v_call | clone_size | cdr3_aa | cdr3_nt
- | TRBJ2-3 | TRBV20-1 | few | CSARDLASFTDTQYF | TGCAGTGCTAGAGATCTCGCCAGCTTCACAGATACGCAGTATTTT
- | TRBJ2-7 | TRBV20-1 | - | CSASFDPVGQYF | TGCAGTGCTAGTTTTGATCCCGTGGGGCAGTACTTC
- | TRBJ2-7 | TRBV15 | few | CATSRDLTAYYEQYF | TGTGCCACCAGCAGAGATTTGACGGCCTACTACGAGCAGTACTTC
TRBD2 | TRBJ2-1 | TRBV24-1 | - | CATSELAGMAWFF | TGTGCCACCAGTGAACTAGCGGGAATGGCCTGGTTCTTC
TRBD2 | TRBJ2-1 | TRBV9 | many | CASSVDTAGASYEQFF | TGTGCCAGCAGCGTAGATACAGCGGGAGCCTCCTATGAGCAGTTCTTC
TRBD1 | TRBJ2-1 | TRBV7-6 | many | CASSWQGAPDNEQFF | TGTGCCAGCAGCTGGCAGGGGGCCCCTGACAATGAGCAGTTCTTC
- | TRBJ2-1 | TRBV3-1 | - | CASTQTSINEQFF | TGTGCCAGCACCCAGACTAGTATCAATGAGCAGTTCTTC
TRBD1 | TRBJ1-5 | TRBV12-3/TRBV12-4 | many | CASSLWGQGSNQPQHF | TGTGCCAGCAGTTTGTGGGGACAGGGTTCCAATCAGCCCCAGCATTTT
- | TRBJ2-7 | TRBV2 | few | CASSEAGQVYEQYF | TGTGCCAGCAGTGAAGCAGGGCAGGTTTACGAGCAGTACTTC
- | TRBJ1-1 | TRBV20-1 | many | CSKQKSNTEAFF | TGCAGCAAACAAAAATCGAACACTGAAGCTTTCTTT
TRBD2 | TRBJ2-5 | TRBV10-3 | many | CAISVAGGSQETQYF | TGTGCCATCAGTGTTGCGGGAGGGAGTCAAGAGACCCAGTACTTC
- | TRBJ2-1 | TRBV2 | few | CASSEAEWLAYNEQFF | TGTGCCAGCAGTGAAGCAGAGTGGTTGGCCTACAATGAGCAGTTCTTC
TRBD2 | TRBJ2-1 | TRBV7-8 | few | CASSALSGSYNEQFF | TGTGCCAGCAGCGCTCTTAGCGGGAGCTACAATGAGCAGTTCTTC
- | TRBJ2-3 | TRBV5-1 | many | CASSLATGVSDTQYF | TGCGCCAGCAGCTTGGCCACGGGAGTGTCAGATACGCAGTATTTT
- | TRBJ2-5 | TRBV12-3/TRBV12-4 | - | CASSRTGSLGETQYF | TGTGCCAGCAGTCGAACGGGGTCCCTGGGAGAGACCCAGTACTTC
- | TRBJ2-5 | TRBV20-1 | - | CSASPRGARKETQYF | TGCAGTGCTAGTCCGAGGGGGGCGCGCAAAGAGACCCAGTACTTC
TRBD1 | TRBJ2-2 | TRBV29-1 | many | CSAHRGHTGELFF | TGCAGCGCTCACAGGGGGCACACCGGGGAGCTGTTTTTT
TRBD2 | TRBJ2-7 | TRBV18 | - | CASSPTSVDYEQYF | TGTGCCAGCTCACCAACTAGCGTTGACTACGAGCAGTACTTC
TRBD2 | TRBJ2-1 | TRBV4-2 | few | CASTPVGLAANNEQFF | TGTGCCAGCACCCCAGTGGGACTAGCGGCCAACAATGAGCAGTTCTTC
- | TRBJ2-7 | TRBV29-1 | few | CSVGAGQLGQYF | TGCAGCGTCGGGGCAGGGCAGCTAGGGCAGTACTTC
TRBD2 | TRBJ2-1 | TRBV20-1 | many | CSARDGTSGYNEQFF | TGCAGTGCTAGAGATGGGACTAGCGGCTACAATGAGCAGTTCTTC
- | TRBJ2-1 | TRBV19 | - | CASIWGDEQFF | TGTGCCAGTATCTGGGGGGATGAGCAGTTCTTC
TRBD2 | TRBJ2-7 | TRBV7-9 | - | CASSPPSGVNNEQYF | TGTGCCAGCAGCCCCCCCAGCGGGGTTAACAACGAGCAGTACTTC
TRBD2 | TRBJ2-2 | TRBV20-1 | many | CSAKAIGLATGELFF | TGCAGTGCCAAAGCGATCGGACTAGCCACCGGGGAGCTGTTTTTT
- | TRBJ2-5 | TRBV29-1 | - | CSVEDQGRETQYF | TGCAGCGTTGAAGATCAAGGGAGGGAGACCCAGTACTTC
- | TRBJ2-7 | TRBV28 | - | CASSGRRDSTYEQYF | TGTGCCAGCAGTGGCCGACGGGACTCAACGTACGAGCAGTACTTC
TRBD2 | TRBJ2-4 | TRBV7-9 | few | CASSPGLAGALHIQYF | TGTGCCAGCAGCCCGGGACTAGCGGGTGCTCTTCACATTCAGTACTTC
TRBD2 | TRBJ2-1 | TRBV27 | - | CASSSDLSGRVHNEQFF | TGTGCCAGCAGTTCGGACCTTAGCGGGAGGGTCCACAATGAGCAGTTCTTC
TRBD1 | TRBJ1-5 | TRBV12-3/TRBV12-4 | many | CASTRDRANQPQHF | TGTGCCAGTACCCGGGACAGGGCCAATCAGCCCCAGCATTTT
TRBD1 | TRBJ2-5 | TRBV6-5 | few | CASSYRLWGQPQETQYF | TGTGCCAGCAGTTACCGTCTCTGGGGACAGCCTCAAGAGACCCAGTACTTC
- | TRBJ2-1 | TRBV5-1 | - | CASSLRTFDEQFF | TGCGCCAGCAGCTTGAGGACTTTCGATGAGCAGTTCTTC
- | TRBJ1-6 | TRBV2 | many | CASHRSLRNSPLHF | TGTGCCAGCCACCGTTCCCTGCGGAATTCACCCCTCCACTTT
TRBD2 | TRBJ2-3 | TRBV6-1 | - | CASSHYSAGFTDTQYF | TGTGCCAGCAGCCATTACTCAGCGGGATTCACAGATACGCAGTATTTT
TRBD1 | TRBJ1-2 | TRBV28 | few | CAGGQGVYGYTF | TGTGCCGGTGGACAGGGAGTATATGGCTACACCTTC
- | TRBJ2-2 | TRBV20-1 | - | CSALPRPGPSIGELFF | TGCAGTGCTCTGCCTAGGCCGGGACCAAGCATCGGGGAGCTGTTTTTT
- | TRBJ2-7 | TRBV25-1 | few | CASSSTEGDYEQYF | TGTGCCAGCAGTAGTACCGAAGGGGACTACGAGCAGTACTTC
TRBD1 | TRBJ2-5 | TRBV29-1 | few | CSVVQTGDIQETQYF | TGCAGCGTTGTCCAGACAGGGGACATCCAAGAGACCCAGTACTTC
TRBD2 | TRBJ2-3 | TRBV20-1 | - | CSARGRAGGRPSTDTQYF | TGCAGTGCTAGAGGGCGCGCCGGCGGGAGGCCTAGCACAGATACGCAGTATTTT
TRBD1 | TRBJ2-2 | TRBV5-5 | many | CASHLRTGGVTGELFF | TGTGCCAGCCACCTCAGGACAGGGGGCGTTACCGGGGAGCTGTTTTTT
TRBD2 | TRBJ2-1 | TRBV28 | many | CASSIGGSGNNEQFF | TGTGCCAGCAGCATCGGAGGTAGCGGGAACAATGAGCAGTTCTTC
TRBD1 | TRBJ2-7 | TRBV10-3 | - | CAITITRDRGSEQYF | TGTGCCATCACTATAACCCGGGACAGGGGATCCGAGCAGTACTTC
TRBD2 | TRBJ2-2 | TRBV3-1 | many | CASRRLAGGWTGELFF | TGTGCCAGCAGACGTCTAGCGGGAGGGTGGACCGGGGAGCTGTTTTTT
- | TRBJ2-1 | TRBV28 | many | CASSQQDNEQFF | TGTGCCAGCAGTCAACAGGACAATGAGCAGTTCTTC
- | TRBJ2-3 | TRBV5-8 | many | CASSLRVRESTDTQYF | TGTGCCAGCAGCTTAAGGGTGAGGGAAAGCACAGATACGCAGTATTTT
TRBD1 | TRBJ1-3 | TRBV10-3 | many | CAITGTGLSGNTIYF | TGTGCCATCACGGGGACAGGGCTCTCTGGAAACACCATATATTTT
- | TRBJ1-6 | TRBV6-1 | few | CASRGEQSPLHF | TGTGCCAGCAGAGGGGAACAGTCACCCCTCCACTTT
- | TRBJ2-7 | TRBV29-1 | many | CSVGGSGVEQYF | TGCAGCGTTGGAGGGTCCGGAGTTGAGCAGTACTTC
TRBD2 | TRBJ2-1 | TRBV20-1 | many | CSGLAGVGEQFF | TGCAGTGGTCTAGCGGGAGTTGGTGAGCAGTTCTTC